This TCR beta chain was retrieved from a study of cytomegalovirus exposure and HLA in healthy donors. A multiplex PCR was run with 60 Vbeta primers and 13 Jbeta primers. Clones were sequenced by immunoSEQ multiplex PCR, and TCRdb holds only the in-frame ones, with some missing. In the table there are about 190,000 clones, about three quarters of which are singletons. V lost 10 bases, J lost 0 bases, and 18 bases lay in between. The CDR3 is made up of 16 amino acids. Germline V CDR1 and CDR2: ENHRY, SYGVKD. Overall study findings and caveats: A further, later analysis showed that HLA-associated TCR beta chains (compared with equally common others) were more clonally expanded. Among immune exposure information, only CMV serostatus was available. A prior analysis recorded that most TCR beta V segments were productive about 90% or about 30% of the time. In a later analysis, at a false discovery rate of 0.05, 16,951 TCR beta sequences matched HLA alleles.

As regards this clone: Its antigen is unidentified.

The sequencing sample was made of PBMCs. V is TRBV10-3 and J is TRBJ2-2; D might be TRBD2 (6 bases). This receptor was identified in a woman under 40 in good health and CMV-seropositive. The CDR3 protein is CATRRAGTSNTGELFF. CDR3 sequence (DNA): TGTGCCACCCGACGGGCCGGGACTTCGAACACCGGGGAGCTGTTTTTT.